The clone carrying this T cell receptor beta chain was seen only a few times. Additional DNA sequences in this sample encode the identical CDR3. The entry originates in a study of shared clonotypes between healthy human individuals. This CDR3 is built from 13 residues. The V gene's germline CDR1 is SGHDT and CDR2 YYEEEE. The junction had 5 bases not matched to a gene; V was cut back by 4 bases and J by 4 bases. The authors ran unsorted PBMC replicate PCRs on around 320 ng DNA, around 27,000 T cell genomes. TCRdb's copy holds only in-frame clones and misses some; the assay was immunoSEQ multiplex PCR. The repertoire holds about 490,000 clones, with 78% as singletons.

Source material: PBMCs. This sequence joins TRBV5-6 and TRBJ2-7; TRBD2 aligns across 7 bases. The receptor's source is a woman aged 35 to 49 in good health. Some clones in this sample may be carry-over from other donors' samples. CDR3 sequence: CASSAGLGYEQYF. The CDR3 nucleotides are TGTGCCAGCAGCGCTGGACTAGGATACGAGCAGTACTTC.